This T cell receptor beta chain was identified during a study of blood T cell repertoires in COVID-19. On the study more broadly: Spain, Italy and the United States supplied samples that represented acute and convalescent COVID-19. Sources were T cells, B-cell-depleted T cells, or PBMCs; the material itself was cDNA or gDNA.

In the authors' workflow: Scientists estimated how many nucleated cells there were by amplifying reference gene primers. Assay: immunoSEQ multiplex PCR; the TCRdb copy retains only in-frame clones and omits some. Clonal size and the V and J genes are those of that table, whereas D and trimming came from the DNA. The sample gives roughly 250,000 clones, around three quarters of which show up once; 3% to 3.5% is in the top ten. The V and J ends lost 0 bases and 1 base respectively, with 11 bases between them. CDR3 length: 15 residues. CDR1 is SGDLS, CDR2 YYNGEE, per germline. The source of this sequence is a woman older than 75 with acute or convalescent COVID-19. The sequenced sample was peripheral blood. This rearrangement joins TRBV9 to TRBJ2-7; weak D call: TRBD1 (5 bases). This CDR3 is CASSVGTRQSYEQYF. CDR3 nucleotide sequence: TGTGCCAGCAGCGTAGGGACCCGACAGTCCTACGAGCAGTACTTC. The whole variable domain, filled in from reference TRBV9 and TRBJ2-7, reads DSGVTQTPKHLITATGQRVTLRCSPRSGDLSVYWYQQSLDQGLQFLIQYYNGEERAKGNILERFSAQQFPDLHSELNLSSLELGDSALYFCASSVGTRQSYEQYFGPGTRLTVT.